This is a list of T cell receptor beta chains from one sample in a study of cytomegalovirus exposure and HLA in healthy donors. TCRdb keeps only in-frame clones here, not all; method: immunoSEQ multiplex PCR. The sample consists of about 140,000 clones, about four fifths of them appearing once. Material: PBMCs. All receptors derive from a man between 18 and 29 years old in good health and CMV-seropositive. The CDR3 runs from the conserved cysteine through the conserved F or W. The order of the fields is D gene, V gene, clone size, J gene, CDR3 DNA, CDR3 protein. D genes are given only for firm matches. Clone size is shown for a subset of rows, as once, few, many or a class of expanded clone.

>TRBD1|TRBV29-1|-|TRBJ1-1
TGCAGCGTTTTATACCGGGACAGCTTCACTGAAGCTTTCTTT
CSVLYRDSFTEAFF
>-|TRBV4-2|-|TRBJ2-3
TGTGCCAGCAGCCAGCCAGGGTGGAGCACCACAGATACGCAGTATTTT
CASSQPGWSTTDTQYF
>-|TRBV4-1|-|TRBJ1-2
TGCGCCAGCAGCCAAGACGCGACCGCGGACTATGGCTACACCTTC
CASSQDATADYGYTF
>-|TRBV2|-|TRBJ2-5
TGTGCCAGCAGTGATCCGTGGGGGCCGACGATTCAAGAGACCCAGTACTTC
CASSDPWGPTIQETQYF
>TRBD1|TRBV5-6|once|TRBJ2-1
TGTGCCAGCAGCGAAAGGGGGCGCGTCTACAATGAGCAGTTCTTC
CASSERGRVYNEQFF
>TRBD2|TRBV6-1|-|TRBJ2-6
TGTGCCAGCAGTGAAAAGCTAGCGGGATCTGGGGCCAACGTCCTGACTTTC
CASSEKLAGSGANVLTF
>TRBD1|TRBV28|few|TRBJ1-1
TGTGCCAGCAGTGTGAGACAGGGGGCGGACACTGAAGCTTTCTTT
CASSVRQGADTEAFF
>-|TRBV30|-|TRBJ1-2
TGTGCCTGGCAGGGAATAGCTAACTATGGCTACACCTTC
CAWQGIANYGYTF
>TRBD1|TRBV28|-|TRBJ1-1
TGTGCCAGCAGTATTCTCGGACAGGGTGGGAACACTGAAGCTTTCTTT
CASSILGQGGNTEAFF
>-|TRBV28|-|TRBJ2-3
TGTGCCAGCAGTTTGGTAGGGGTAGGTTCAGATACGCAGTATTTT
CASSLVGVGSDTQYF
>-|TRBV28|-|TRBJ1-3
TGTGCCAGCCTCTGGGGCGGTTCCGCTGGAAACACCATATATTTT
CASLWGGSAGNTIYF
>TRBD1|TRBV6-6|-|TRBJ2-6
TGTGCCAGCAGTTCACAGGGGGCGCTTGGGGCCAACGTCCTGACTTTC
CASSSQGALGANVLTF
>-|TRBV7-9|-|TRBJ2-7
TGTGCCAGCAGACCCGCTAGTTCCTACGAGCAGTACTTC
CASRPASSYEQYF
>-|TRBV30|-|TRBJ2-7
TGTGCCTGGAGTGAAACAGGGACCTACGAGCAGTACTTC
CAWSETGTYEQYF
>TRBD1|TRBV5-1|few|TRBJ2-7
TGCGCCAGCAGCTTACCCGGGACAGGGTTCTACGAGCAGTACTTC
CASSLPGTGFYEQYF
>TRBD2|TRBV28|few|TRBJ2-4
TGTGCCAGCAGCTCACTAGCGGGAGGGCCTAACATTCAGTACTTC
CASSSLAGGPNIQYF
>-|TRBV5-1|-|TRBJ2-3
TGCGCCAGCAGCTCCGAGGGTGGGGTCGGCCTTAGCACAGATACGCAGTATTTT
CASSSEGGVGLSTDTQYF
>-|TRBV13|-|TRBJ2-7
TGTGCCAGCAGGGCGGGGAATTTCTACGAGCAGTACTTC
CASRAGNFYEQYF
>TRBD1|TRBV18|-|TRBJ2-7
TGTGCCAGCTCACCAGGACAGGGGGCTACGAACGAGCAGTACTTC
CASSPGQGATNEQYF
>-|TRBV10-3|-|TRBJ2-5
TGTGCCATCAGCCCCGGGGACACAGGGCAAGAGACCCAGTACTTC
CAISPGDTGQETQYF
>TRBD2|TRBV5-1|-|TRBJ2-5
TGCGCCAGCAGCCCTGGGACTAGCGGGAGAATCGGGGAGACCCAGTACTTC
CASSPGTSGRIGETQYF
>TRBD1|TRBV5-1|once|TRBJ1-1
TGCGCCAGCAGCCCGGGACAGGGGTCAATGAACACTGAAGCTTTCTTT
CASSPGQGSMNTEAFF
>TRBD1|TRBV19|few|TRBJ1-5
TGTGCCAGTAGTATAGGACAGGGGATATATCAGCCCCAGCATTTT
CASSIGQGIYQPQHF
>-|TRBV6-5|-|TRBJ2-2
TGTGCCAGCAGACAGGGTTGGTCCAAGGGGGAGCTGTTTTTT
CASRQGWSKGELFF
>-|TRBV5-1|-|TRBJ1-1
TGCGCCAGCAGTTGGACCTCAGGGGTAATGAACACTGAAGCTTTCTTT
CASSWTSGVMNTEAFF
>TRBD2|TRBV28|-|TRBJ2-7
TGTGCCAGCAGTCGGTTGGGAGGGAGCTCCTACGAGCAGTACTTC
CASSRLGGSSYEQYF
>TRBD2|TRBV4-2|-|TRBJ2-2
TGTGCCAGCAGCCAAGAGAGCGGGGCGGACACCGGGGAGCTGTTTTTT
CASSQESGADTGELFF
>TRBD1|TRBV28|once|TRBJ1-1
TGTGCCAGCAGGCACAGGGGGAGTTCGGCTTTCTTT
CASRHRGSSAFF
>-|TRBV6-5|-|TRBJ2-7
TGTGCCAGCAGTTACTCGATCGGGAGCAAGTACGAGCAGTACTTC
CASSYSIGSKYEQYF
>TRBD1|TRBV6-5|-|TRBJ1-3
TGTGCCAGCAGTTACACTCCGACAGGGAGGAACACCATATATTTT
CASSYTPTGRNTIYF
>TRBD1|TRBV5-4|few|TRBJ1-1
TGTGCCAGCAGCTTAGACAGGGACACTGAAGCTTTCTTT
CASSLDRDTEAFF
>-|TRBV4-2|-|TRBJ2-7
TGTGCCAGCAGCCAAGATATGAGCTCCTACGAGCAGTACTTC
CASSQDMSSYEQYF
>TRBD1|TRBV28|-|TRBJ2-1
TGTGCCAGCAGTTTGAGGACAGGGAAAGCCTACAATGAGCAGTTCTTC
CASSLRTGKAYNEQFF
>-|TRBV7-9|once|TRBJ2-1
TGTGCCAGCAGCGCAGCTAGGGGCGGAAGCTCCTACAATGAGCAGTTCTTC
CASSAARGGSSYNEQFF
>TRBD1|TRBV7-9|-|TRBJ2-7
TGTGCCAGCAGCTTAGGGACAGGGAGAGTCCTCGGGGAGCAGTACTTC
CASSLGTGRVLGEQYF
>TRBD1|TRBV7-9|-|TRBJ1-1
TGTGCCAGCAGCGATTCCACAGGGGCTCCTGGAGCTTTCTTT
CASSDSTGAPGAFF
>-|TRBV19|once|TRBJ2-6
TGTGCCAGTAGCCCGGGACACTATCGATCTGGGGCCAACGTCCTGACTTTC
CASSPGHYRSGANVLTF
>-|TRBV19|-|TRBJ1-1
TGTGCCAGCTTGGGTCGCGACAGAGGCACTGAAGCTTTCTTT
CASLGRDRGTEAFF
>TRBD2|TRBV6-1|-|TRBJ2-7
TGTGCCAGCAGTGAAGGTTGGGGCGGGGGGCGCGAGCAGTACTTC
CASSEGWGGGREQYF
>-|TRBV28|-|TRBJ2-2
TGTGCCAGCAGCCCCCGAGATCGCCGTTACACCGGGGAGCTGTTTTTT
CASSPRDRRYTGELFF
>TRBD1|TRBV7-9|-|TRBJ1-5
TGTGCCAGCAGCTCGGGACAGAACAATCAGCCCCAGCATTTT
CASSSGQNNQPQHF
>-|TRBV6-5|-|TRBJ2-7
TGTGCCAGCAGTTATAAGGGGACGGGGGCCTACGAGCAGTACTTC
CASSYKGTGAYEQYF
>-|TRBV6-5|-|TRBJ1-1
TGTGCCAGCAGTTACTCAGGTGGGGCCACTGAAGCTTTCTTT
CASSYSGGATEAFF
>TRBD2|TRBV7-2|-|TRBJ2-1
TGTGCCAGCAGCTTCCTGGGGACTAGCGGGAGTGGTGAGCAGTTCTTC
CASSFLGTSGSGEQFF
>-|TRBV7-3|-|TRBJ2-7
TGTTCCAGCAGCTTATTAGGGGTTGGGTCCGAGCAGTACTTC
CSSSLLGVGSEQYF
>-|TRBV7-9|-|TRBJ2-7
TGTGCCAGCAGCTTAGACCCGTCTAACGAGCAGTACTTC
CASSLDPSNEQYF
>-|TRBV2|-|TRBJ1-2
TGTGCCAGCAGTGCACGGACAGAACAAAGTAACTATGGCTACACCTTC
CASSARTEQSNYGYTF
>TRBD2|TRBV6-1|-|TRBJ2-3
TGTGCCAGCAGTGAGACTAGCGCAGACACAGATACGCAGTATTTT
CASSETSADTDTQYF
>TRBD2|TRBV28|-|TRBJ2-7
TGTGCCAGCAGGATTCTAGCGGGAGGGCTCGAGCAGTACTTC
CASRILAGGLEQYF
>TRBD1|TRBV6-1|-|TRBJ1-5
TGTGCCAGCACTTTACAGGGGGGCCAGCCCCAGCATTTT
CASTLQGGQPQHF
>TRBD2|TRBV5-1|-|TRBJ2-5
TGCGCCAGCAGCTTAACCTCAGCGGGAGGCCCCCAAGAGACCCAGTACTTC
CASSLTSAGGPQETQYF